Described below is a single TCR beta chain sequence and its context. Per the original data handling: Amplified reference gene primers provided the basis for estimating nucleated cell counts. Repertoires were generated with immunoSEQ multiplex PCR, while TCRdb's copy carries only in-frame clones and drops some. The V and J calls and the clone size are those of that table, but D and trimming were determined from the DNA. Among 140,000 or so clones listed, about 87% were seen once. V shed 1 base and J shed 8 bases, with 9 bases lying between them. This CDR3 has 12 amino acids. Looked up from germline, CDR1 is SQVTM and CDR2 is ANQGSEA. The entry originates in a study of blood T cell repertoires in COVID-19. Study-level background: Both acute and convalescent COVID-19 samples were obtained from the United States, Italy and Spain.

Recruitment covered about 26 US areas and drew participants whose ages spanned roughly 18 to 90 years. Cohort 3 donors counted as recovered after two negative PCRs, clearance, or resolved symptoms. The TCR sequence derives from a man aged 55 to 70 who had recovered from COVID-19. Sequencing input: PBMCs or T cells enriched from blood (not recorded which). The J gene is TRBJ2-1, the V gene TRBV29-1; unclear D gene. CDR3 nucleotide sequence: TGCAGCGTTGAAGCAGGTGTTGATGAGCAGTTCTTC. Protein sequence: CSVEAGVDEQFF.